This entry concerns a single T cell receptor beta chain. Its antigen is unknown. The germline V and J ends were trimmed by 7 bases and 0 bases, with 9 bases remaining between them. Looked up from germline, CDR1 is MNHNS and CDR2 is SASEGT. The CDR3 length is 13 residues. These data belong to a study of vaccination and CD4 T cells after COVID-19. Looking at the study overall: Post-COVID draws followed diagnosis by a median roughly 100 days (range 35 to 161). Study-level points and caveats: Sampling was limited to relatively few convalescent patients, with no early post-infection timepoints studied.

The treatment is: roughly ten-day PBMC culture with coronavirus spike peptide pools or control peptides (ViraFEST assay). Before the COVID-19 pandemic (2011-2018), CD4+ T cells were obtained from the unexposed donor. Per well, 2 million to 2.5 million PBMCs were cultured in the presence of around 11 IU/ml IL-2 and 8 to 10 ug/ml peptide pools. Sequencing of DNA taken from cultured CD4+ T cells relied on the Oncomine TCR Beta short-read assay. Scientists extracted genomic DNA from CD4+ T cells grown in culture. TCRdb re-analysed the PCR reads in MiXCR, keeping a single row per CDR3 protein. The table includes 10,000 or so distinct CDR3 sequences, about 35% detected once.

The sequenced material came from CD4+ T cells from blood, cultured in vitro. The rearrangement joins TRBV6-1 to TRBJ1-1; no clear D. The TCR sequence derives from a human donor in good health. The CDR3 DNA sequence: TGTGCCAGCAAAGCAGTCATGAACACTGAAGCTTTCTTT. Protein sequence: CASKAVMNTEAFF.